This T cell receptor (beta chain) was recorded in a study of PD-1 blockade in classical Hodgkin lymphoma. TCRdb's copy holds only in-frame clones and misses some; the assay was immunoSEQ multiplex PCR. The repertoire holds roughly 4,300 clones, with around 70% as singletons. This CDR3 is built from 15 residues. V was trimmed by 2 bases and J by 5 bases, leaving 16 bases between them. CDR1 SGHAT and CDR2 FQDESV come from the germline V gene (reference sequence). The patients all showed relapse after autologous stem cell transplantation, while their brentuximab vedotin exposure varied. The sequence came from a human donor with classical Hodgkin lymphoma. The sample in question was peripheral blood mononuclear cells (PBMCs), obtained at baseline. This chain joins TRBV11-1 and TRBJ2-7, with D unclear. Here the CDR3 reads CASSLKPPLPNEQYF. As DNA, the CDR3 is TGTGCCAGCAGCTTAAAGCCTCCCCTCCCGAACGAGCAGTACTTC.